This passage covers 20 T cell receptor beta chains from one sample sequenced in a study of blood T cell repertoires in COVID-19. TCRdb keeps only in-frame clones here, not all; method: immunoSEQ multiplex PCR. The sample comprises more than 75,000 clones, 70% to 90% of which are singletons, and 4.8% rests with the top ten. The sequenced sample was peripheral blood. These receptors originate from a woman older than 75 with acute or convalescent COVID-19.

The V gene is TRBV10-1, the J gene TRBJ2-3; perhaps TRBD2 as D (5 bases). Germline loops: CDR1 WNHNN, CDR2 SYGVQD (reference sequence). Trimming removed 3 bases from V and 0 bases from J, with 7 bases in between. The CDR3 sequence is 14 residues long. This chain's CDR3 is CASSEGGSTDTQYF. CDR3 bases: TGCGCCAGCAGTGAAGGCGGGAGCACAGATACGCAGTATTTT.

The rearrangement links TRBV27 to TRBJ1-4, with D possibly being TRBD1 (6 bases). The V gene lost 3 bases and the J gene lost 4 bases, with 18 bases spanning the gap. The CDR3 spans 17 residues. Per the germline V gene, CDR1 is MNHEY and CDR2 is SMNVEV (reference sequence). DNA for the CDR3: TGTGCCAGCAGTTTTGGGCCTCCGGGACAAAGTAATGAAAAACTGTTTTTT. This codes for CASSFGPPGQSNEKLFF.

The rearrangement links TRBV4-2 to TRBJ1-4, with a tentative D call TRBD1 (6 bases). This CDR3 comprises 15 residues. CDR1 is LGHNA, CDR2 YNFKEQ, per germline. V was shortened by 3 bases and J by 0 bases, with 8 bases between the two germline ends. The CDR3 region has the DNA TGTGCCAGCAGCCAGGGACAAACAACTAATGAAAAACTGTTTTTT. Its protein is CASSQGQTTNEKLFF.

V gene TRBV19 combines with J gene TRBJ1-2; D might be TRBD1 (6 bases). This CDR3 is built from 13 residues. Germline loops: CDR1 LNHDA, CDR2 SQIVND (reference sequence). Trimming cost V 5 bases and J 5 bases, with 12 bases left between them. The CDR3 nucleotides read TGTGCCAGTAGTCTCCCAGGGGTTTATGGCTACACCTTC. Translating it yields CASSLPGVYGYTF.

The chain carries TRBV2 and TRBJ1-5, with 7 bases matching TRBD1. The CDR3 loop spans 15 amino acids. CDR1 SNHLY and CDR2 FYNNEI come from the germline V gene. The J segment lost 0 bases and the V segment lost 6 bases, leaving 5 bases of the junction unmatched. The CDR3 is CASRAGTVSNQPQHF. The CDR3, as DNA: TGTGCCAGCAGGGCCGGGACAGTTAGCAATCAGCCCCAGCATTTT.

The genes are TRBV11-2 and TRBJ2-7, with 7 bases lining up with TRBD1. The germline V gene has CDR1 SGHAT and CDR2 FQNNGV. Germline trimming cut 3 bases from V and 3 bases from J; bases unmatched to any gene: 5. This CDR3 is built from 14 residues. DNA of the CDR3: TGTGCCAGCAGCTTCGAACCAGGGGGCTACGAGCAGTACTTC. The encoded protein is CASSFEPGGYEQYF. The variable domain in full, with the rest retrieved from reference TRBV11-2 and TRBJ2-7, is EAGVAQSPRYKIIEKRQSVAFWCNPISGHATLYWYQQILGQGPKLLIQFQNNGVVDDSQLPKDRFSAERLKGVDSTLKIQPAKLEDSAVYLCASSFEPGGYEQYFGPGTRLTVT.

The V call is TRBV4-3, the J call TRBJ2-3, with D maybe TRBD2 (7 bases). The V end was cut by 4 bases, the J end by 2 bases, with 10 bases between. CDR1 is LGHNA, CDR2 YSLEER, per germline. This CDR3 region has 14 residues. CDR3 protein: CASSPGGATDTQYF. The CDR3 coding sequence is TGCGCCAGCAGCCCTGGGGGGGCCACAGATACGCAGTATTTT.

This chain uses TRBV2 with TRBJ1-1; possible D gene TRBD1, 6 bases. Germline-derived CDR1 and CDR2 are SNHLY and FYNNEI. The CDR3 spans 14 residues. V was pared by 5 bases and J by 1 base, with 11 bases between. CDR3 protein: CASSSQGKNTEAFF. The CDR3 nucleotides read TGTGCCAGCAGTTCCCAGGGGAAGAACACTGAAGCTTTCTTT.

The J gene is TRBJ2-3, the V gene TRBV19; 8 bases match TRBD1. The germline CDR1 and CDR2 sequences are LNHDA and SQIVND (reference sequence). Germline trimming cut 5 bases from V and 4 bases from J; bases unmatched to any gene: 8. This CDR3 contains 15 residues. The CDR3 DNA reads TGTGCCAGTAGTGAGGGCAGGGGGCCCGCAGATACGCAGTATTTT. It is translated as CASSEGRGPADTQYF. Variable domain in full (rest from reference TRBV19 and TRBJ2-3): DGGITQSPKYLFRKEGQNVTLSCEQNLNHDAMYWYRQDPGQGLRLIYYSQIVNDFQKGDIAEGYSVSREKKESFPLTVTSAQKNPTAFYLCASSEGRGPADTQYFGPGTRLTVL.

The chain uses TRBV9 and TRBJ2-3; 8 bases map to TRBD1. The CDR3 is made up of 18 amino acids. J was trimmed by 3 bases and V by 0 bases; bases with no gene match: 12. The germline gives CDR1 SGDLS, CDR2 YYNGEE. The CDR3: CASSVEGIGDRRTDTQYF. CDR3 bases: TGTGCCAGCAGCGTAGAGGGGATTGGGGACAGGAGAACAGATACGCAGTATTTT. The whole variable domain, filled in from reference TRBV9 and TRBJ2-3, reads DSGVTQTPKHLITATGQRVTLRCSPRSGDLSVYWYQQSLDQGLQFLIQYYNGEERAKGNILERFSAQQFPDLHSELNLSSLELGDSALYFCASSVEGIGDRRTDTQYFGPGTRLTVL.

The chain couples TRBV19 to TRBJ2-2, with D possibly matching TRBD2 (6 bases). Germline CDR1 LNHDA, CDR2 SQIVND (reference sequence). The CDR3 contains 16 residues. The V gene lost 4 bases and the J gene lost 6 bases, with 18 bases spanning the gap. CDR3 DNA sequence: TGTGCCAGTAGTAGAATTCCCGGGACTGAGGCCGGGGAGCTGTTTTTT. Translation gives CASSRIPGTEAGELFF.

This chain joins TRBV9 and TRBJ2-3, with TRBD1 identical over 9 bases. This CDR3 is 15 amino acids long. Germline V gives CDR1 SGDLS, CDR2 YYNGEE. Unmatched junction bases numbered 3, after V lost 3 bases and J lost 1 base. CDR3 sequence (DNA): TGTGCCAGCAGCGGACAGGGGGGGCGCACAGATACGCAGTATTTT. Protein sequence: CASSGQGGRTDTQYF.

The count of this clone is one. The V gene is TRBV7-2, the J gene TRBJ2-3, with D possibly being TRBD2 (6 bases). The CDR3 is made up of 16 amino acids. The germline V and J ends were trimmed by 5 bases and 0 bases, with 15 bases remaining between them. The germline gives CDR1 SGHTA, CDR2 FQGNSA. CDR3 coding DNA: TGTGCCAGCAGCCAGGGACTTTTTTCTAGCACAGATACGCAGTATTTT. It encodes CASSQGLFSSTDTQYF.

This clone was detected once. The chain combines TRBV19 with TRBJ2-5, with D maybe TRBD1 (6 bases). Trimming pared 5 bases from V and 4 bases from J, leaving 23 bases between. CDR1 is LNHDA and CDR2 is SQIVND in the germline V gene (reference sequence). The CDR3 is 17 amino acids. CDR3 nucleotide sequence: TGTGCCAGTAGTCGACGGACTGAGACAGGATTCCCAGAGACCCAGTACTTC. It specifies CASSRRTETGFPETQYF.

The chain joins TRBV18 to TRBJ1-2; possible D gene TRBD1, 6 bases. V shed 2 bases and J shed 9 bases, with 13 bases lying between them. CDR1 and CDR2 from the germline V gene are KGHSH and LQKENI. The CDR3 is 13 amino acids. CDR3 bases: TGTGCCAGCTCACCAAAGGGGGGGTGGAGCTACACCTTC. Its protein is CASSPKGGWSYTF.

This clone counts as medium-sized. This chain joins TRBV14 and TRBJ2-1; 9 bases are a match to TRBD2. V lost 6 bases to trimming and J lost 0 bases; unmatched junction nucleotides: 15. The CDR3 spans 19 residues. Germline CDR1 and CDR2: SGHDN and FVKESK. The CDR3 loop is CASSSLAGEWHSSYNEQFF. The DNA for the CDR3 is TGTGCCAGCAGTTCTTTAGCGGGAGAGTGGCATAGCTCCTACAATGAGCAGTTCTTC.

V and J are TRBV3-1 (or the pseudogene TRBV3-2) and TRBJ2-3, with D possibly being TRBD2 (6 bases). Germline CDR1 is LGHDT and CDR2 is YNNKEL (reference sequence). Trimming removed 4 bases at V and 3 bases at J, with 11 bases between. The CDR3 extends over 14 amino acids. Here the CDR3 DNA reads TGTGCCAGCAGCCTCCGGGGGATGACAGATACGCAGTATTTT. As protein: CASSLRGMTDTQYF.

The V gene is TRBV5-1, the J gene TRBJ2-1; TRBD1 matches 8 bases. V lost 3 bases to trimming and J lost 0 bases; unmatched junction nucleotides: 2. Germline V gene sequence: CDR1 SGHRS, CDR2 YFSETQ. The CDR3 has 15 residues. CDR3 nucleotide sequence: TGCGCCAGCAGCTCAGGGGGCTACTCCTACAATGAGCAGTTCTTC. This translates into CASSSGGYSYNEQFF.

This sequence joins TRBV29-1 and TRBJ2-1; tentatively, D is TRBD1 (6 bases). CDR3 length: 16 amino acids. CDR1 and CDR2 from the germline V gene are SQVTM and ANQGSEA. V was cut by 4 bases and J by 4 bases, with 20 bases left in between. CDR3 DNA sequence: TGCAGCGTTGTCATACTGGACAGCTCCCCTTACAATGAGCAGTTCTTC. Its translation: CSVVILDSSPYNEQFF.

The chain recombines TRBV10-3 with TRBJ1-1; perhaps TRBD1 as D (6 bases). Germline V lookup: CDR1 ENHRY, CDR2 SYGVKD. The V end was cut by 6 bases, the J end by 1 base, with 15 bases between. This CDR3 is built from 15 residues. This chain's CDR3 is CAISKGRGENTEAFF. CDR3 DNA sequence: TGTGCCATCAGCAAGGGGAGGGGGGAGAACACTGAAGCTTTCTTT.